The T cell receptor beta chain described here comes from a study of CD8 T cells in ankylosing spondylitis. The CDR3 consists of 14 residues. The germline V and J ends were trimmed by 0 bases and 6 bases, with 11 bases remaining between them. Germline loops: CDR1 SGHTA, CDR2 FQGNSA. The table lists this clonotype with a few counts. Its antigen remains unidentified. TCRdb analysed the 5' RACE reads with MiXCR anew, one entry per CDR3 protein. There are 200,000 to 300,000 distinct CDR3 sequences in the sample; approximately 10% occur only once, and about 2.5% lies in the top ten. Whole-study results and caveats: Earlier authors reported some of these motif variants in reactive arthritis synovial fluid and blood.

The sequence was obtained from a male donor with ankylosing spondylitis or in good health (not recorded which). V and J are TRBV7-2 and TRBJ1-2; perhaps TRBD1 as D (5 bases). What was sequenced was blood, either unsorted or a sorted T cell fraction (not recorded which). The CDR3 DNA is TGTGCCAGCAGCTTAGCGCCAGGGAAGAATGGCTACACCTTC. Protein sequence: CASSLAPGKNGYTF. Full variable domain (rest looked up from reference TRBV7-2 and TRBJ1-2): GAGVSQSPSNKVTEKGKDVELRCDPISGHTALYWYRQSLGQGLEFLIYFQGNSAPDKSGLPSDRFSAERTGGSVSTLTIQRTQQEDSAVYLCASSLAPGKNGYTFGSGTRLTVV.